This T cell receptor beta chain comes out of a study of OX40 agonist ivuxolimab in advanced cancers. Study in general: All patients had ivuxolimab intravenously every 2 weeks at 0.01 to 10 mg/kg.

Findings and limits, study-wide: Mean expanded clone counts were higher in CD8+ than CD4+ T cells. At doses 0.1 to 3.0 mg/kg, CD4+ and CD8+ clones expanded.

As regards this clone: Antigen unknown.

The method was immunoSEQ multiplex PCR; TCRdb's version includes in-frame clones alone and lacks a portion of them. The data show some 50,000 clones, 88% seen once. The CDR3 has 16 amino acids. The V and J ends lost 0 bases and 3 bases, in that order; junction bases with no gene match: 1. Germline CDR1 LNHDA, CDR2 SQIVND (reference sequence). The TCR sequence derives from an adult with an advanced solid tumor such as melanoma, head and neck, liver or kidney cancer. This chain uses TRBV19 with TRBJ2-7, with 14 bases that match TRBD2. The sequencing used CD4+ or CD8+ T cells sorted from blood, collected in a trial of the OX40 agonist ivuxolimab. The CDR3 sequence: CASSIEGLAGVYEQYF. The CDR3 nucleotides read TGTGCCAGTAGTATAGAGGGACTAGCGGGAGTCTACGAGCAGTACTTC.